A single sample is the source of the 21 T cell receptor beta chains below, sequenced in a study of cytomegalovirus exposure and HLA in healthy donors. PCR primers comprised 60 Vbeta and 13 Jbeta primers. Clones were sequenced by immunoSEQ multiplex PCR, and TCRdb holds only the in-frame ones, with some missing. There are about 200,000 clones in the sample; 12% occur only once, and more than 7% lies in the top ten. The source material was PBMCs. The source is a man in his fifties in good health and CMV-seropositive.

This clone has a handful of counts. This chain links TRBV5-1 with TRBJ1-1; D unclear. This CDR3 is 14 amino acids long. V gave up 4 bases and J gave up 2 bases, with 12 bases separating them. Germline assignment: CDR1 SGHRS and CDR2 YFSETQ. The CDR3 DNA follows: TGCGCCAGCAGCGGCGGAGTCGTTAACACTGAAGCTTTCTTT. Protein product: CASSGGVVNTEAFF.

This clone was counted only a few times. The chain is built from TRBV5-4 and TRBJ2-5, with 9 positions matching TRBD1. In germline, CDR1 is SGHNT, CDR2 YYREEE (reference sequence). V shed 2 bases and J 4 bases; nucleotides not matched to a gene: 3. This CDR3 is built from 14 residues. This CDR3 reads CASSLQTGGETQYF. The CDR3 nucleotides are TGTGCCAGCAGCTTACAGACAGGGGGAGAGACCCAGTACTTC.

The chain combines TRBV6-1 with TRBJ1-1, with D possibly TRBD1 on 6 matching bases. The CDR3 consists of 14 residues. CDR1 is MNHNS and CDR2 is SASEGT in the germline V gene. Trimming pared 2 bases from V and 5 bases from J, leaving 12 bases between. The CDR3 spells CASSEIDRTTEAFF. CDR3 DNA sequence: TGTGCCAGCAGTGAAATCGACAGGACTACTGAAGCTTTCTTT.

In its sample, this clone was seen a few times. V usage is TRBV6-1 and J usage is TRBJ1-5; D uncertain. This CDR3 contains 15 residues. Germline CDR1 reads MNHNS; CDR2 reads SASEGT. The germline V and J ends were trimmed by 1 base and 3 bases, with 10 bases remaining between them. The CDR3 spells CASSEGPRLNQPQHF. The CDR3 DNA reads as TGTGCCAGCAGTGAAGGACCACGACTCAATCAGCCCCAGCATTTT.

A few counts support this clone. The sample has other DNA sequences that encode this CDR3 too. This sequence joins TRBV5-1 and TRBJ2-3; 7 nucleotides agree with TRBD2. CDR3 length: 14 residues. V shed 0 bases and J 4 bases; nucleotides not matched to a gene: 2. CDR1 and CDR2 (germline): SGHRS, YFSETQ. The CDR3 here is CASSLGLAADTQYF. The CDR3 region has the DNA TGCGCCAGCAGCTTGGGACTAGCAGCAGATACGCAGTATTTT. The complete variable domain, with remaining parts taken from reference TRBV5-1 and TRBJ2-3, reads KAGVTQTPRYLIKTRGQQVTLSCSPISGHRSVSWYQQTPGQGLQFLFEYFSETQRNKGNFPGRFSGRQFSNSRSEMNVSTLELGDSALYLCASSLGLAADTQYFGPGTRLTVL.

Regarding this clone: Other DNA sequences in this specimen translate into the identical CDR3. The DNA of the CDR3 is TGCGCCAGCAGCCCCTCGGGGGGGGGCTACAATGAGCAGTTCTTC. This codes for CASSPSGGGYNEQFF. The chain uses TRBV4-3 and TRBJ2-1, with 8 bases lining up with TRBD2. The CDR3 runs 15 residues. The V segment lost 4 bases and the J segment 3 bases; nucleotides outside the gene matches: 5. CDR1 LGHNA and CDR2 YSLEER come from the germline V gene.

The rearrangement joins TRBV4-3 to TRBJ1-1; D perhaps matches TRBD1 (5 bases). Trimming took 0 bases from V and 6 from J, leaving 14 bases between them. The germline gives CDR1 LGHNA, CDR2 YSLEER. This CDR3 comprises 15 residues. This chain's CDR3 is CASSQEGGRYAEAFF. In DNA form, the CDR3 reads TGCGCCAGCAGCCAAGAGGGGGGGAGGTACGCTGAAGCTTTCTTT.

There are a few counts of this clone. This chain links TRBV13 with TRBJ2-2; a weak D match, TRBD1 (7 bases). V lost 3 bases and J lost 5, with 13 bases in between. The CDR3 has 15 amino acids. Germline assignment: CDR1 PRHDT and CDR2 FYEKMQ (reference sequence). CDR3 region: CASSFQGGLTGELFF. The CDR3 nucleotides read TGTGCCAGCAGCTTTCAGGGGGGATTAACCGGGGAGCTGTTTTTT.

This chain links TRBV6-5 with TRBJ2-3, with D possibly matching TRBD1 (6 bases). V was pared by 8 bases and J by 0 bases, with 12 bases between. CDR1 is MNHEY, CDR2 SVGAGI, per germline. The CDR3 extends over 14 amino acids. Here the CDR3 DNA reads TGTGCCAGCGCCCGAGGGGGAAGCACAGATACGCAGTATTTT. This gives the protein CASARGGSTDTQYF.

This chain uses TRBV7-2 with TRBJ1-5; a weak D match, TRBD1 (5 bases). From germline, CDR1 is SGHTA and CDR2 FQGNSA. CDR3 length: 15 amino acids. Trimming pared 4 bases from V and 0 bases from J, leaving 10 bases between. Here the CDR3 reads CASSSWGDSNQPQHF. DNA of the CDR3: TGTGCCAGCAGCTCTTGGGGGGATAGCAATCAGCCCCAGCATTTT.

Only a few counts were recorded for this clone. The J gene is TRBJ1-5, the V gene TRBV6-5; 8 nucleotides line up with TRBD1. There are 14 residues in the CDR3. J gave up 2 bases and V 6 bases, and 3 bases lay outside the gene matches. Germline CDR1 and CDR2: MNHEY and SVGAGI. The CDR3 loop is CASRLDRGNQPQHF. In DNA, the CDR3 is TGTGCCAGCAGACTGGACAGGGGCAATCAGCCCCAGCATTTT.

The chain links TRBV6-5 to TRBJ1-1; TRBD1 matches at 10 bases. With 3 bases clipped from V and 11 bases from J, the junction kept 6 bases outside the gene matches. The CDR3 runs 13 residues. Germline V gene data show CDR1 as MNHEY and CDR2 as SVGAGI. CDR3 sequence reads: CASSYPTGGHAFF. For the CDR3, the DNA is TGTGCCAGCAGTTATCCGACAGGGGGCCACGCTTTCTTT.

Only a few counts were recorded for this clone. The V call is TRBV7-2, the J call TRBJ1-6; D not certain. The V and J ends lost 7 bases and 6 bases respectively, with 22 bases between them. This CDR3 spans 17 amino acids. CDR1 is SGHTA and CDR2 is FQGNSA in the germline V gene. The CDR3 loop is CASTPMSSFIGNSPLHF. Here the CDR3 DNA reads TGTGCCAGCACCCCCATGTCGAGTTTTATCGGTAATTCACCCCTCCACTTT.

This chain joins TRBV4-3 and TRBJ2-3, with 8 bases identical to TRBD2. Germline values: CDR1 LGHNA, CDR2 YSLEER. This CDR3 is built from 16 residues. The junction had 8 bases not matched to a gene; V was cut back by 4 bases and J by 2 bases. CDR3 DNA: TGCGCCAGCAGCCCTTATTTGCGGGGGGCCACAGATACGCAGTATTTT. This sequence encodes CASSPYLRGATDTQYF.

There are a few counts of this clone. The J gene is TRBJ1-5, the V gene TRBV5-6; D not resolved. This CDR3 has 15 amino acids. Germline-derived CDR1 and CDR2 are SGHDT and YYEEEE. The germline V and J ends were trimmed by 0 bases and 5 bases, with 12 bases remaining between them. The CDR3 here is CASSLARGRDQPQHF. As DNA, the CDR3 is TGTGCCAGCAGCTTGGCCCGGGGTCGTGATCAGCCCCAGCATTTT.

The V gene is TRBV29-1, the J gene TRBJ1-1, with D unclear. CDR3 length: 13 residues. Germline V CDR1 and CDR2: SQVTM, ANQGSEA. Trimming left V 6 bases short and J 5 bases short, with 16 bases between. CDR3 protein: CSVELDSRTEAFF. The CDR3, as DNA: TGCAGCGTGGAACTGGATAGCCGTACTGAAGCTTTCTTT. Full variable domain (missing parts from reference TRBV29-1 and TRBJ1-1): SAVISQKPSRDICQRGTSLTIQCQVDSQVTMMFWYRQQPGQSLTLIATANQGSEATYESGFVIDKFPISRPNLTFSTLTVSNMSPEDSSIYLCSVELDSRTEAFFGQGTRLTVV.

J is TRBJ1-4 and V is TRBV9, with D hard to call. CDR3 size: 16 residues. The germline V and J ends were trimmed by 0 bases and 4 bases, with 13 bases remaining between them. CDR1 and CDR2 (germline): SGDLS, YYNGEE. CDR3 nucleotides: TGTGCCAGCAGCGTAGGCCTAGGAAGGAGTAATGAAAAACTGTTTTTT. It is translated as CASSVGLGRSNEKLFF.

The rearrangement links TRBV28 to TRBJ1-5, with D perhaps matching TRBD1 (5 bases). Germline V gene lookup returns CDR1 MDHEN and CDR2 SYDVKM. The CDR3 covers 14 residues. V gave up 4 bases and J gave up 7 bases, with 14 bases separating them. The CDR3 protein is CASSSGFGQQPQHF. DNA for the CDR3: TGTGCCAGCAGTTCAGGGTTTGGTCAGCAGCCCCAGCATTTT.

This chain connects TRBV5-4 to TRBJ1-1, with D possibly TRBD1 on 6 matching bases. CDR3 length equals 15 residues. The ends were cut back, 4 bases at V and 2 bases at J, with 15 bases in the middle. Per germline, CDR1 SGHNT and CDR2 YYREEE (reference sequence). The CDR3 DNA sequence: TGTGCCAGCAGCACCGCCGGGACACTTAACACTGAAGCTTTCTTT. Translation: CASSTAGTLNTEAFF.

This chain joins TRBV27 and TRBJ2-3; 9 nucleotides align to TRBD1. CDR3 length: 15 amino acids. Per germline, CDR1 MNHEY and CDR2 SMNVEV (reference sequence). Losses at the gene ends were 3 bases for V and 3 bases for J; bases not matched to a gene: 4. In DNA, the CDR3 is TGTGCCAGCAGTTTGGTGGGACAGGGTACAGATACGCAGTATTTT. Its protein is CASSLVGQGTDTQYF.

Only a few counts were recorded for this clone. The chain couples TRBV19 to TRBJ2-1; TRBD2 matches 8 bases. The germline CDR1 and CDR2 sequences are LNHDA and SQIVND (reference sequence). CDR3 length: 17 residues. Germline trimming cut 8 bases from V and 3 bases from J; bases unmatched to any gene: 15. Written as DNA, the CDR3 is TGTGCCAGTTCCGGGACTAGGATAGCGTCGGACTACAATGAGCAGTTCTTC. The encoded protein is CASSGTRIASDYNEQFF.